A selection of T cell receptor beta chains follows, all from one sample in a study of T cell responses to AZD1222 COVID-19 vaccine. Measured with immunoSEQ multiplex PCR; TCRdb has only the in-frame clones, and not every one. The sample has 100,000 to 150,000 clones, less than 90% seen once. This specimen consisted of peripheral blood, obtained on day 0 of AZD1222 vaccination. The source is an adult in good health. CDR3s include the opening cysteine and the closing phenylalanine or tryptophan. Fields, in order: D gene, clone size, V gene, J gene, CDR3 DNA, CDR3 protein. A D gene is named only where the DNA matches it firmly. Clone size is not always given. Where it is, it says once, few, many or a class for expanded clones.

d_call: -; clone_size: few; v_call: TRBV4-2; j_call: TRBJ2-7; cdr3_nt: TGTGCCAGCAGCTCCCCCTACGAGCAGTACTTC; cdr3_aa: CASSSPYEQYF
d_call: -; clone_size: -; v_call: TRBV7-8; j_call: TRBJ2-2; cdr3_nt: TGTGCCAGCAGCTTAGCGTATGGACAGCGAACCCATACGAACACCGGGGAGCTGTTTTTT; cdr3_aa: CASSLAYGQRTHTNTGELFF
d_call: TRBD2; clone_size: -; v_call: TRBV10-1; j_call: TRBJ2-1; cdr3_nt: TGCGCCAGCAGTAGACTAGCGGGGTCCAATGAGCAGTTCTTC; cdr3_aa: CASSRLAGSNEQFF
d_call: -; clone_size: -; v_call: TRBV7-9; j_call: TRBJ1-2; cdr3_nt: TGTGCCAGCAGCTCCGGACAGCGCCCGTTATATGGCTACACCTTC; cdr3_aa: CASSSGQRPLYGYTF
d_call: TRBD1; clone_size: -; v_call: TRBV5-5; j_call: TRBJ2-2; cdr3_nt: TGTGCCAGCACGGGGGCAGGGGGCTACACCGGGGAGCTGTTTTTT; cdr3_aa: CASTGAGGYTGELFF
d_call: TRBD2; clone_size: -; v_call: TRBV28; j_call: TRBJ2-3; cdr3_nt: TGTGCCAGCAGTTCCTGGGGGGGAGCCCGTCAAGATACGCAGTATTTT; cdr3_aa: CASSSWGGARQDTQYF
d_call: -; clone_size: -; v_call: TRBV11-3; j_call: TRBJ2-2; cdr3_nt: TGTGCCAGCAGCCAGGACGCGACCGGGGAGCTGTTTTTT; cdr3_aa: CASSQDATGELFF
d_call: -; clone_size: -; v_call: TRBV7-9; j_call: TRBJ1-4; cdr3_nt: TGTGCCAGCAGCTTAGCCGGCGGGGTCGAAAAACTGTTTTTT; cdr3_aa: CASSLAGGVEKLFF
d_call: TRBD1; clone_size: -; v_call: TRBV28; j_call: TRBJ2-7; cdr3_nt: TGTGCCAGCAGTTTTCAGGGACAGGGTTCCTACGAGCAGTACTTC; cdr3_aa: CASSFQGQGSYEQYF
d_call: -; clone_size: few; v_call: TRBV27; j_call: TRBJ2-2; cdr3_nt: TGTGCCAGCAGTTTAGTGGCCCCCCGGTTTCGTTCGAACACCGGGGAGCTGTTTTTT; cdr3_aa: CASSLVAPRFRSNTGELFF
d_call: -; clone_size: -; v_call: TRBV11-2; j_call: TRBJ2-7; cdr3_nt: TGTGCCAGCAGCCCGACAGGCTACGAGCAGTACTTC; cdr3_aa: CASSPTGYEQYF
d_call: TRBD2; clone_size: -; v_call: TRBV14; j_call: TRBJ2-1; cdr3_nt: TGTGCCAGCAGCCTCTCAAGGGCTAGCGGGAGGGCCAATGAGCAGTTCTTC; cdr3_aa: CASSLSRASGRANEQFF
d_call: TRBD1; clone_size: -; v_call: TRBV19; j_call: TRBJ2-1; cdr3_nt: TGTGCCAGTAGTATTGGACAGGGGGCGGATGAGCAGTTCTTC; cdr3_aa: CASSIGQGADEQFF
d_call: -; clone_size: -; v_call: TRBV7-9; j_call: TRBJ2-3; cdr3_nt: TGTGCCAGCAGCCCAGCTGGGGTGAGCACAGATACGCAGTATTTT; cdr3_aa: CASSPAGVSTDTQYF
d_call: TRBD1; clone_size: -; v_call: TRBV6-5; j_call: TRBJ1-2; cdr3_nt: TGTGCCAGCCGACATCAGGGGGGGGTCTATGGCTACACCTTC; cdr3_aa: CASRHQGGVYGYTF
d_call: TRBD1; clone_size: once; v_call: TRBV27; j_call: TRBJ1-5; cdr3_nt: TGTGCCAGCAGTTTCGGGACAGGGCTCAATCAGCCCCAGCATTTT; cdr3_aa: CASSFGTGLNQPQHF
d_call: -; clone_size: -; v_call: TRBV6-4; j_call: TRBJ1-2; cdr3_nt: TGTGCCAGCAGTGACAGGGGCGGCTATGGCTACACCTTC; cdr3_aa: CASSDRGGYGYTF
d_call: -; clone_size: -; v_call: TRBV6-4; j_call: TRBJ2-2; cdr3_nt: TGTGCCAGCAGTGCTGGAAGGGGGGCAGTTAACACCGGGGAGCTGTTTTTT; cdr3_aa: CASSAGRGAVNTGELFF
d_call: TRBD1; clone_size: few; v_call: TRBV28; j_call: TRBJ2-2; cdr3_nt: TGTGCCAGCGTCCGAGACAGGGTAGGGTCCGGGGAGCTGTTTTTT; cdr3_aa: CASVRDRVGSGELFF
d_call: -; clone_size: -; v_call: TRBV12-5; j_call: TRBJ2-7; cdr3_nt: TGTGCTAGTGGTTTGGTAACCCCTAGTGCACGCCGTAGGTATGAGCAGTACTTC; cdr3_aa: CASGLVTPSARRRYEQYF
d_call: -; clone_size: -; v_call: TRBV18; j_call: TRBJ2-3; cdr3_nt: TGTGCCAGCTCACCAGGAGGTATAGATACGCAGTATTTT; cdr3_aa: CASSPGGIDTQYF
d_call: -; clone_size: -; v_call: TRBV19; j_call: TRBJ2-2; cdr3_nt: TGTGCCAGTTCATGGGACCGAGGCACCGGGGAGCTGTTTTTT; cdr3_aa: CASSWDRGTGELFF
d_call: TRBD1; clone_size: -; v_call: TRBV4-1; j_call: TRBJ2-7; cdr3_nt: TGCGCCAGCAGCCAAGCCCGGACAGGGTTTGCCTACGAGCAGTACTTC; cdr3_aa: CASSQARTGFAYEQYF
d_call: -; clone_size: few; v_call: TRBV3-1/TRBV3-2; j_call: TRBJ2-7; cdr3_nt: TGTGCCAGCAGCCAAAGCATCGACGGTCAGCAGTACTTC; cdr3_aa: CASSQSIDGQQYF
d_call: TRBD1; clone_size: -; v_call: TRBV6-5; j_call: TRBJ1-5; cdr3_nt: TGTGCCAGCAGTAAGGACAGGGGTAGCAATCAGCCCCAGCATTTT; cdr3_aa: CASSKDRGSNQPQHF
d_call: -; clone_size: once; v_call: TRBV11-3; j_call: TRBJ2-3; cdr3_nt: TGTGCCAGCAGCTTAGTTTTGAGGTCCACAGATACGCAGTATTTT; cdr3_aa: CASSLVLRSTDTQYF
d_call: -; clone_size: -; v_call: TRBV7-8; j_call: TRBJ1-1; cdr3_nt: TGTGCCAGTGCTGGACAGTACCTGAACACTGAAGCTTTCTTT; cdr3_aa: CASAGQYLNTEAFF
d_call: TRBD1; clone_size: -; v_call: TRBV5-4; j_call: TRBJ1-1; cdr3_nt: TGTGCCAGCAGCACTGGGACAGACACTGAAGCTTTCTTT; cdr3_aa: CASSTGTDTEAFF
d_call: -; clone_size: -; v_call: TRBV4-1; j_call: TRBJ1-4; cdr3_nt: TGCGCCAGCAGCCAAGATTGGCGACAGAATGAAAAACTGTTTTTT; cdr3_aa: CASSQDWRQNEKLFF
d_call: -; clone_size: -; v_call: TRBV11-3; j_call: TRBJ2-5; cdr3_nt: TGTGCCAGCAGCCCTTACGGGGAAGAGACCCAGTACTTC; cdr3_aa: CASSPYGEETQYF
d_call: -; clone_size: -; v_call: TRBV29-1; j_call: TRBJ1-2; cdr3_nt: TGCAGCGTTGAAGCAGGGGTCGGAGGCTACACCTTC; cdr3_aa: CSVEAGVGGYTF
d_call: TRBD2; clone_size: -; v_call: TRBV5-3; j_call: TRBJ2-1; cdr3_nt: TGTGCCACGATTAGGGTGGGACTAGCGGGAGGCAATGAGCAGTTCTTC; cdr3_aa: CATIRVGLAGGNEQFF
d_call: -; clone_size: -; v_call: TRBV27; j_call: TRBJ1-2; cdr3_nt: TGTGCCAGCAGTTTTTCGGGTAGCTATGGCTACACCTTC; cdr3_aa: CASSFSGSYGYTF
d_call: -; clone_size: -; v_call: TRBV11-3; j_call: TRBJ1-1; cdr3_nt: TGTGCCAGCAGCCCGATCAGGGAGGGGAACACTGAAGCTTTCTTT; cdr3_aa: CASSPIREGNTEAFF
d_call: -; clone_size: -; v_call: TRBV28; j_call: TRBJ2-6; cdr3_nt: TGTGCCAGTGTAGGTCTTGTAACTGGGGCCAACGTCCTGACTTTC; cdr3_aa: CASVGLVTGANVLTF
d_call: TRBD1; clone_size: -; v_call: TRBV11-1; j_call: TRBJ1-2; cdr3_nt: TGTGCCAGCAGCGACATAGGGGGGACAGCGATCTACACCTTC; cdr3_aa: CASSDIGGTAIYTF
d_call: -; clone_size: -; v_call: TRBV7-9; j_call: TRBJ2-3; cdr3_nt: TGTGCCAGCAGCCAACAGAGCACAGATACGCAGTATTTT; cdr3_aa: CASSQQSTDTQYF
d_call: TRBD1; clone_size: once; v_call: TRBV11-2; j_call: TRBJ2-7; cdr3_nt: TGTGCCAGCAGCTACAGGACAGGGGGCCACGAGCAGTACTTC; cdr3_aa: CASSYRTGGHEQYF
d_call: -; clone_size: once; v_call: TRBV2; j_call: TRBJ2-7; cdr3_nt: TGTGCCAGCACCCTCTTTACGACCTACGAGCAGTACTTC; cdr3_aa: CASTLFTTYEQYF
d_call: -; clone_size: -; v_call: TRBV19; j_call: TRBJ1-5; cdr3_nt: TGTGCCAGTAGTATCTGGCGCCTTAACAACAATCAGCCCCAGCATTTT; cdr3_aa: CASSIWRLNNNQPQHF
d_call: -; clone_size: -; v_call: TRBV29-1; j_call: TRBJ2-3; cdr3_nt: TGCAGCGTTTTTACCCGGCGGGACCCACGGAGAGATACGCAGTATTTT; cdr3_aa: CSVFTRRDPRRDTQYF
d_call: -; clone_size: -; v_call: TRBV5-1; j_call: TRBJ1-4; cdr3_nt: TGCGCCAGCAGCTTGATGGGGGGCGGCGATGAAAAACTGTTTTTT; cdr3_aa: CASSLMGGGDEKLFF
d_call: -; clone_size: -; v_call: TRBV15; j_call: TRBJ1-2; cdr3_nt: TGTGCCACCAGCCAGGGTTCAAACTATGGCTACACCTTC; cdr3_aa: CATSQGSNYGYTF
d_call: TRBD1; clone_size: -; v_call: TRBV4-1; j_call: TRBJ2-7; cdr3_nt: TGCGCCAGCAGCCAAGATCCCACAGGGGGTTCGAAGGAGCAGTACTTC; cdr3_aa: CASSQDPTGGSKEQYF
d_call: TRBD2; clone_size: -; v_call: TRBV4-1; j_call: TRBJ2-2; cdr3_nt: TGCGCCAGCGCGGTTAGCGGGGTGAACACCGGGGAGCTGTTTTTT; cdr3_aa: CASAVSGVNTGELFF
d_call: -; clone_size: -; v_call: TRBV2; j_call: TRBJ2-1; cdr3_nt: TGTGCCAGCAGTGAAGCGCGTGTAGGGGGGGGTGAGCAGTTCTTC; cdr3_aa: CASSEARVGGGEQFF
d_call: TRBD2; clone_size: once; v_call: TRBV11-3; j_call: TRBJ2-1; cdr3_nt: TGTGCCAGCAGCTTAGAGGGCGGGAGACACAATGAGCAGTTCTTC; cdr3_aa: CASSLEGGRHNEQFF